The T cell receptor beta chain described here comes from a study of beta chain features in type 1 diabetes. Findings of the study overall: Across all four CD4+ subsets, people with type 1 diabetes showed modestly shorter TCRB CDR3s.

Since all of the isolated RNA was reverse transcribed, expressed TCRB transcripts were what got sequenced. The data were produced by immunoSEQ multiplex PCR, yet TCRdb's version contains in-frame clones alone and is incomplete. The sample lists some 660,000 clones, over 13% occurring once. Germline V gives CDR1 SNHLY, CDR2 FYNNEI. There are 13 residues in the CDR3. V was clipped by 6 bases and J by 4 bases, with 10 bases between them. Worth noting for this clone: Its antigen is not known.

Sequenced: naive CD4+ T cells from blood. The rearrangement links TRBV2 to TRBJ2-1, with D perhaps matching TRBD1 (6 bases). The receptor's source is a man younger than 35 with type 1 diabetes. CDR3 in DNA: TGTGCCAGCAGCTCGGACAGATACAATGAGCAGTTCTTC. Its translation: CASSSDRYNEQFF.